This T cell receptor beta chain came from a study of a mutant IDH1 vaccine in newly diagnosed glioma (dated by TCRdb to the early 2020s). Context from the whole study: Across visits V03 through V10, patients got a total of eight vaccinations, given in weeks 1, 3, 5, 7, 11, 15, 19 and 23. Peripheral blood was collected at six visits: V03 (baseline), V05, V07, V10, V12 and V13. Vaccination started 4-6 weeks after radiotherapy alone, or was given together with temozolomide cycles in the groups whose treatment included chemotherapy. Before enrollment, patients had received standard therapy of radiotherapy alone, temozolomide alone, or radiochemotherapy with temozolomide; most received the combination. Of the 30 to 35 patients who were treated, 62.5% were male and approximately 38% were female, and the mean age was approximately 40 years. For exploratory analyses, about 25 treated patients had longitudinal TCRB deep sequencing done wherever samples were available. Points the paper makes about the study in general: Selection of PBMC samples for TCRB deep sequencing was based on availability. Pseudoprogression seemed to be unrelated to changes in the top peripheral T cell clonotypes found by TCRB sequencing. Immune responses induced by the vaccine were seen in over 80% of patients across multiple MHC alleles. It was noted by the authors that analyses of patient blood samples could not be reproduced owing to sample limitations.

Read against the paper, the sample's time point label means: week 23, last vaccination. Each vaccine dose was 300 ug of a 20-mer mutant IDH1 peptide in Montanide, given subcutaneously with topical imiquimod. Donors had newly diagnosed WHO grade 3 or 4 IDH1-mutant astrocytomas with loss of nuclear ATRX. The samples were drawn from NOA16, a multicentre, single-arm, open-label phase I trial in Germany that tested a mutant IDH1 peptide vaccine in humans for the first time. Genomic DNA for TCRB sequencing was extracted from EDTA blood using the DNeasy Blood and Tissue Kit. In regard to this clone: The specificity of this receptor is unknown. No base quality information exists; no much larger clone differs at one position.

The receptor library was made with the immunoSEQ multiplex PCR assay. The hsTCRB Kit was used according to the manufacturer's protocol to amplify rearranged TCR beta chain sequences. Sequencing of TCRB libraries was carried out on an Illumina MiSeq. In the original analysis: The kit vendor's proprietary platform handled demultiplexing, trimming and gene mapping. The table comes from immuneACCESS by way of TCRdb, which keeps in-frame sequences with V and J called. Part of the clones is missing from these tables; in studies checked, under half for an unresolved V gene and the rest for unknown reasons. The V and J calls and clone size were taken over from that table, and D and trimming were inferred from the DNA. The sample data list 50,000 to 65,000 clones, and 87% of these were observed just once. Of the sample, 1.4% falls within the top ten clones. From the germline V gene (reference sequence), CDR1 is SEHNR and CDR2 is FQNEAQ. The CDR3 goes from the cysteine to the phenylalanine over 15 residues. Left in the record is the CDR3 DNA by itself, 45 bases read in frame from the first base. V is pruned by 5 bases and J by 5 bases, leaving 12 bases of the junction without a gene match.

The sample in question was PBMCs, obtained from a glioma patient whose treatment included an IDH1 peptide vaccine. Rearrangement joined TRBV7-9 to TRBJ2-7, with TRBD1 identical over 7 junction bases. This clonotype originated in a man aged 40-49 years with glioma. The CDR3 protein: CASSADRVLANEQYF. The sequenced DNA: TGTGCCAGCAGCGCCGACAGGGTCCTAGCTAACGAGCAGTACTTC. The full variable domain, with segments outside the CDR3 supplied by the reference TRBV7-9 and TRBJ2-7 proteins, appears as DTGVSQNPRHKITKRGQNVTFRCDPISEHNRLYWYRQTLGQGPEFLTYFQNEAQLEKSRLLSDRFSAERPKGSFSTLEIQRTEQGDSAMYLCASSADRVLANEQYFGPGTRLTVT.